This TCR beta chain was retrieved from a study of beta chain features in type 1 diabetes. This clone was seen a handful of times. Antigen unknown. The study reverse transcribed the entire isolated RNA, so it sequenced expressed TCRB transcripts. Assay used: immunoSEQ multiplex PCR; TCRdb lists only in-frame clones, some missing. The sample yields 120,000 or so clones, 15% to 20% seen once. Study findings and constraints: There was a moderate but significant shortening of TCRB CDR3s in all four CD4+ subsets of Type 1 diabetes patients.

Per the germline V gene, CDR1 is GTSNPN and CDR2 is SVGIG (reference sequence). V lost 4 bases to trimming and J lost 2 bases, with 7 bases between them. This CDR3 is 12 amino acids long. The V gene is TRBV30, the J gene TRBJ2-3, with D unclear. The receptor's source is a man between 18 and 29 years old with type 1 diabetes. Sequencing input: central memory CD4+ T cells from blood. CDR3 sequence reads: CAWKDDTDTQYF. CDR3 nucleotide sequence: TGTGCCTGGAAGGACGACACAGATACGCAGTATTTT.